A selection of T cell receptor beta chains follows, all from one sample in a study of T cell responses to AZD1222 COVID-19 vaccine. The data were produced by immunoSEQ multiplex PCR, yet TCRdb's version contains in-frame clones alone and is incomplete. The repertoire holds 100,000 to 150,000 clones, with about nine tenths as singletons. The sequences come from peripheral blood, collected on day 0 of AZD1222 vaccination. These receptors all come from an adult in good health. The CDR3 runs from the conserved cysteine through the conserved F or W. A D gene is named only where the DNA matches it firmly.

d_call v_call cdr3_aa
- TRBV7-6 CASSDDGEETQYF
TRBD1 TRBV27 CASSLSTGQSSYEQYF
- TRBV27 CASSFIPGGYEQYF
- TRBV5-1 CASSLVAKGEQYF
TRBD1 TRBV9 CASSVSGQGDQPQHF
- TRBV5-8 CASRAVETQYF
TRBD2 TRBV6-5 CASSYVAGGTGELFF
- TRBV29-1 CSVGGQLNQPQHF
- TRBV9 CASSVKGIFDEQFF
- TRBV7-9 CASSLQGYGELFF
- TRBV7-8 CASLGALGQPQHF
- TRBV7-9 CASTTEWDGGGNTIYF
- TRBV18 CASSFESEQYF
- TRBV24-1 CATSAAGISSYNEQFF
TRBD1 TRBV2 CASRAQRTGGTGELFF
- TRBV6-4 CASSAPGADEQFF
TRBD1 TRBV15 CATSRTGADEQFF
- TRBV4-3 CASSLLGGEADTQYF
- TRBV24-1 CATSDLEGVTDTQYF
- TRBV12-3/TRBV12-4 CASSFKNIQYF
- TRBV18 CASSPPSGGSGEQYF
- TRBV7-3 CASSLPGPGENGYTF